This record covers a single T cell receptor beta chain. Its target is not known. Germline assignment: CDR1 DFQATT and CDR2 SNEGSKA (reference sequence). The trim removed 3 bases at V and 2 bases at J, leaving 9 bases unmatched. The CDR3 is 16 amino acids. A second PCR of roughly 7 to 11 cycles used a sample-barcoded 5' primer and a J-beta primer mix. A template-switch adaptor with 12 random nucleotides tagged each cDNA molecule. TCRdb called the 5' RACE reads again in MiXCR, with one record for every CDR3 protein. The sample has fewer than 2,000,000 distinct CDR3 sequences, approximately 39% seen once. These data are taken from a study of blood T cells in healthy people across ages. Study context: The capture of about one barcoded beta molecule per two T cells was achieved by template switching. Study-wide results and caveats: No conclusive comparison of naive versus antigen-experienced cells was possible with unsorted PBMCs. Per-million-T-cell TCR beta diversity fell roughly linearly with age.

The rearrangement links TRBV20-1 to TRBJ1-5; TRBD1 matches 8 bases. Sequenced sample: blood. This sequence originates from a human donor in good health. The CDR3 DNA reads TGCAGTGCTAGCAGACAGGGGTCGGTTGGCAATCAGCCCCAGCATTTT. It specifies CSASRQGSVGNQPQHF.